This T cell receptor (beta chain) was recorded in a study of radiotherapy plus CTLA-4 blockade in lung cancer. The CDR3 has 14 residues. The germline V gene has CDR1 GTSNPN and CDR2 SVGIG (reference sequence). V dropped 4 bases and J dropped 4; count of bases not matched to a gene: 4. The method was immunoSEQ multiplex PCR; TCRdb's version includes in-frame clones alone and lacks a portion of them. This sample has roughly 59,000 clones, with approximately 65% found just once. The receptor comes from a human donor with non-small cell lung cancer whose response to radiotherapy plus ipilimumab could not be evaluated. The rearrangement joins TRBV30 to TRBJ2-3, with 11 positions matching TRBD1. Sequences were derived from peripheral blood, sampled from a patient treated with radiotherapy plus ipilimumab. The CDR3: CAWTLGQGADTQYF. For the CDR3, the DNA is TGTGCCTGGACTCTGGGACAGGGGGCAGATACGCAGTATTTT.